This TCR beta chain came from a study of T cells in Graves' hyperthyroidism and ophthalmopathy. Study-wide results and caveats: Blood shared most expanded thyroid clonotypes above 0.001. A 13 V-J signature model discriminated ophthalmopathy versus stable hyperthyroidism.

V lost 5 bases, J lost 9 bases, and 10 bases stayed unmatched. Germline CDR1 and CDR2: LNHDA and SQIVND (reference sequence). The CDR3 sequence is 15 residues long. Clinical symptoms, serum thyroxine and TRAb, thyroid ultrasound and orbital computed tomography were used for the diagnoses. The PBMCs were taken from approximately 9.7 ml of fresh peripheral blood. Amplified TCR beta CDR3 regions derived from RNA transcripts. The study used the HTBI primer set for a first-round RT-PCR of the TCR CDR3. Each CDR3 protein is one row after TCRdb ran MiXCR on the multiplex PCR reads. Of under 400,000 distinct CDR3 sequences listed, roughly 13% were seen once; the top ten hold 9.2%. On this clonotype itself: As yet, its antigen is unknown.

This clonotype originated in a woman aged 18-29 years with Graves' hyperthyroidism. The sample taken for sequencing was blood. The rearrangement joins TRBV19 to TRBJ1-6, with 7 positions matching TRBD1. CDR3 nucleotide sequence: TGTGCCAGTAGTCCGCCAGGGGGTATTAGTTCACCCCTCCACTTT. Its protein is CASSPPGGISSPLHF.